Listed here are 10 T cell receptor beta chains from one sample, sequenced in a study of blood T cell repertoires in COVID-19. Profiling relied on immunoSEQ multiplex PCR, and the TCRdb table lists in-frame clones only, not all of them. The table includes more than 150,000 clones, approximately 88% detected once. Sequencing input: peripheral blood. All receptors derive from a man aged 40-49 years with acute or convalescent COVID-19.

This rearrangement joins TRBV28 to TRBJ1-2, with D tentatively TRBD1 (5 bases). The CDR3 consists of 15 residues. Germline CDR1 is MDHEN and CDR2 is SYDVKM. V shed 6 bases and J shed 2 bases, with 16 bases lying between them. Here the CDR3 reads CASSFVGAKNYGYTF. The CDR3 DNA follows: TGTGCCAGCAGCTTCGTAGGGGCGAAAAACTATGGCTACACCTTC.

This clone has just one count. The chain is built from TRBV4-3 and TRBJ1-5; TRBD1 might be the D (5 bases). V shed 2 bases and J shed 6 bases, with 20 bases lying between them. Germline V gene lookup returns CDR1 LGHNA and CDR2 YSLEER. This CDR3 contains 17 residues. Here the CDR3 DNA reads TGCGCCAGCAGCCAATCCCCTGGGGGGGGAGAAGGTCAGCCCCAGCATTTT. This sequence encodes CASSQSPGGGEGQPQHF.

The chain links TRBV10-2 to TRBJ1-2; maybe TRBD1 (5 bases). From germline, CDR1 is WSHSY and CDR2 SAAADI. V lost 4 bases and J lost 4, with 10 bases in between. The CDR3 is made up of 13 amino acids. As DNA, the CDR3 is TGCGCCAGCAGTGTGCTGGGGGGCTATGGCTACACCTTC. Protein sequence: CASSVLGGYGYTF.

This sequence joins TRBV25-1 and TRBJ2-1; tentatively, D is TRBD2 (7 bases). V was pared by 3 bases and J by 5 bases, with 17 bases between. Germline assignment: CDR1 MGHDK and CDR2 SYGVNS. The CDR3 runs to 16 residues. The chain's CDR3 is CASSDPGGRRHNEQFF. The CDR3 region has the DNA TGTGCCAGCAGTGACCCGGGGGGCAGGAGACACAATGAGCAGTTCTTC.

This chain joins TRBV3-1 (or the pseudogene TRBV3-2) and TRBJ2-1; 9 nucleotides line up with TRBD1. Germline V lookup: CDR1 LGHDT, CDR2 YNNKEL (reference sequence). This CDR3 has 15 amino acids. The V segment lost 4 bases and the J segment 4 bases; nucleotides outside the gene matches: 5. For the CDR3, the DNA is TGTGCCAGCAGCCCCCGGGACAGGGATTACAATGAGCAGTTCTTC. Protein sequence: CASSPRDRDYNEQFF.

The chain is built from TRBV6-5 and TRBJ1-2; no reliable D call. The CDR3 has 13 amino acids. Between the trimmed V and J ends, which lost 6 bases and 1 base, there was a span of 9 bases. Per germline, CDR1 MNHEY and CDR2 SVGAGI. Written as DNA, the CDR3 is TGTGCCAGCAGACCCCACGGTAACTATGGCTACACCTTC. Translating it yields CASRPHGNYGYTF.

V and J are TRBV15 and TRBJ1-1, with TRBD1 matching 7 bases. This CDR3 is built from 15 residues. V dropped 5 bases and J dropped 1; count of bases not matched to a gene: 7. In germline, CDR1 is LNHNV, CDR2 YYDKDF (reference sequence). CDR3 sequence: CATSEKGGWNTEAFF. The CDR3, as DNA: TGTGCCACCAGCGAGAAAGGGGGCTGGAACACTGAAGCTTTCTTT.

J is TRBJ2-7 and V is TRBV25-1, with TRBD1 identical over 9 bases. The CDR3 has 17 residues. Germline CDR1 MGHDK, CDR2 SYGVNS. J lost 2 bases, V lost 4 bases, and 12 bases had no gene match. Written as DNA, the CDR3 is TGTGCCAGCAGTGCCTACGGACAGGGGTTGAGAACCTACGAGCAGTACTTC. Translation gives CASSAYGQGLRTYEQYF.

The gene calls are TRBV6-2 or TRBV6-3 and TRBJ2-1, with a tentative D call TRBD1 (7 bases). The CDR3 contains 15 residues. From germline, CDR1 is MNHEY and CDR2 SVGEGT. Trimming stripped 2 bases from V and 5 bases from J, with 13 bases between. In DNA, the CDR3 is TGTGCCAGCAGTTACGGCAGGGGGGCCAACAATGAGCAGTTCTTC. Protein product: CASSYGRGANNEQFF.

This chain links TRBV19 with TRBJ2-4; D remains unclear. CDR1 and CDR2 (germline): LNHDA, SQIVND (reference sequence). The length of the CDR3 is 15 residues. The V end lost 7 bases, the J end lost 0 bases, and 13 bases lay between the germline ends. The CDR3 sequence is CASTQNSLAKNIQYF. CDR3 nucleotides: TGTGCCAGTACCCAGAATTCCCTAGCCAAAAACATTCAGTACTTC.